The clone carrying this TCR beta chain was seen only a few times. No antigen is known for it. This record belongs to a study of T-cell memory formation after mild COVID-19. Study-wide context: TCR clusters largely stayed donor specific. Whole-study results and caveats: That cross-reactive memory joined was suggested by some responding clones appearing in pre-infection memory. Clones that got smaller from day 15 to 85 had even CD4/CD8, while clones growing later tipped toward CD4+. Mostly located in CM and EM were contracting CD4+ clones, with contracting CD8+ clones located in EMRA.

CDR1 is MNHNS, CDR2 SASEGT, per germline. This CDR3 spans 11 amino acids. The ends were cut back, 8 bases at V and 2 bases at J, with 7 bases in the middle. TCRdb re-analysed the 5' RACE reads in MiXCR, keeping a single row per CDR3 protein. In the table there are hundreds of thousands of distinct CDR3 sequences, around 20% of which are singletons. The rearrangement links TRBV6-1 to TRBJ2-7, with D unresolved. Source material: PBMCs or a T cell subset sorted from them (not recorded which). The TCR comes from an adult woman who had mild COVID-19 (a few samples of this study predate the infection). Cell type and time point are not known. In DNA form, the CDR3 reads TGTGCCAGCGGCCTAACCTACGAGCAGTACTTC. Its protein is CASGLTYEQYF.